The 7 T cell receptor beta chains below all came from one sample that was sequenced in a study of blood T cells in healthy people across ages. It was with a sample-barcoded 5' primer and a J-beta primer mix that a second PCR of roughly 6 to 11 cycles was run. TCRdb re-called the 5' RACE reads through MiXCR, storing one row per CDR3 protein. The repertoire consists of approximately 810,000 distinct CDR3 sequences, with around 30% occurring once and the leading ten covering 15% to 20%. The source material was blood. These receptor sequences come from a woman of 80 years or more in good health.

The chain combines TRBV18 with TRBJ1-6, with 7 bases matching TRBD1. The CDR3 runs to 15 residues. Trimming removed 6 bases from V and 7 bases from J; junction bases left unmatched: 9. Germline CDR1 is KGHSH and CDR2 is LQKENI. The CDR3 nucleotides read TGTGCCAGCTCTCTGGGACAGCTAGAGAATTCACCCCTCCACTTT. This encodes CASSLGQLENSPLHF.

The V and J genes are TRBV4-3 and TRBJ2-5, with unresolved D. Trimming left V 2 bases short and J 13 bases short, with 17 bases between. CDR1 LGHNA and CDR2 YSLEER come from the germline V gene. The CDR3 runs 13 residues. CDR3 in DNA: TGCGCCAGCAGCCAACGTCTAGGGAACGAGCGGTACTTC. Residues: CASSQRLGNERYF.

This clonotype was observed a few times. This chain connects TRBV20-1 to TRBJ1-1, with TRBD1 identical over 7 bases. This CDR3 comprises 13 residues. Germline V gives CDR1 DFQATT, CDR2 SNEGSKA (reference sequence). After removal of 7 bases from V and 0 bases from J, the junction contained 5 bases not matched to a gene. This CDR3 reads CSVRGQVNTEAFF. CDR3 coding DNA: TGCAGTGTAAGGGGGCAAGTGAACACTGAAGCTTTCTTT.

The chain couples TRBV18 to TRBJ1-1; no reliable D call. V lost 2 bases and J lost 0, with 13 bases in between. Germline lookup yields CDR1 KGHSH and CDR2 LQKENI. CDR3 length equals 16 residues. CDR3 coding DNA: TGTGCCAGCTCACCATCGGTGACAAGTTTGAACACTGAAGCTTTCTTT. Translated: CASSPSVTSLNTEAFF. Variable domain in full (rest from reference TRBV18 and TRBJ1-1): NAGVMQNPRHLVRRRGQEARLRCSPMKGHSHVYWYRQLPEEGLKFMVYLQKENIIDESGMPKERFSAEFPKEGPSILRIQQVVRGDSAAYFCASSPSVTSLNTEAFFGQGTRLTVV.

About this clonotype itself: A much larger clone is a single base away; this may be a read error. The chain combines TRBV20-1 with TRBJ2-3; 7 nucleotides align to TRBD1. CDR3 length equals 13 residues. Germline lookup yields CDR1 DFQATT and CDR2 SNEGSKA (reference sequence). CDR3 region: CSARATGLDTRYF. The CDR3 DNA reads TGCAGTGCTAGAGCGACAGGGTTAGATACGCGGTATTTT.

This clonotype has a count of ten or more. This chain connects TRBV7-2 to TRBJ2-5; D is uncertain. This CDR3 comprises 13 residues. Germline CDR1 SGHTA, CDR2 FQGNSA. Trimming stripped 3 bases from V and 0 bases from J, with 5 bases between. CDR3 amino acids: CASSFQYQETQYF. The CDR3 DNA sequence: TGTGCCAGCAGCTTCCAGTACCAAGAGACCCAGTACTTC.

Ten or more counts support this clonotype. The chain is built from TRBV6-6 and TRBJ2-7, with 8 bases lining up with TRBD1. The CDR3 totals 13 residues. CDR1 MNHNY and CDR2 SVGAGI come from the germline V gene (reference sequence). The V gene end was trimmed by 7 bases and the J gene end by 4 bases; junction bases not matched to a gene: 6. DNA for the CDR3: TGTGCCAGCACGACAGGGGCAGGTTACGAGCAGTACTTC. This encodes CASTTGAGYEQYF.